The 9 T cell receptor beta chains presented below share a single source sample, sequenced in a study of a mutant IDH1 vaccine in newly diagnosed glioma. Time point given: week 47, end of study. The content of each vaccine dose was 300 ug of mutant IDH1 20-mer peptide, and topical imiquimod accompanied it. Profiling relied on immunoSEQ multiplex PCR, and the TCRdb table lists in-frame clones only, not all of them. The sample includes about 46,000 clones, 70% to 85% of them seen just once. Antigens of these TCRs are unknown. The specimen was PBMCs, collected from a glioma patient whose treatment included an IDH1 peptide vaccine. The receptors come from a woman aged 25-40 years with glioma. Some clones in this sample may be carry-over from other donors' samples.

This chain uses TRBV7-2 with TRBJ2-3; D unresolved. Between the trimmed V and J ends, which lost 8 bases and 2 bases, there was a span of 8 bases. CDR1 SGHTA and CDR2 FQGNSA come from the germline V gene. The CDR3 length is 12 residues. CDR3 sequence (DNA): TGTGCCAGCTCCGCCTTCACAGATACGCAGTATTTT. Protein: CASSAFTDTQYF.

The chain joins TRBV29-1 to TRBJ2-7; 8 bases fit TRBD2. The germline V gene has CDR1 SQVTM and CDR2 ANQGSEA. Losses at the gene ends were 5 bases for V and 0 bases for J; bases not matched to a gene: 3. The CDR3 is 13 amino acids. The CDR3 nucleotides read TGCAGCGTTCAAGCGGGAGACTCCTACGAGCAGTACTTC. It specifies CSVQAGDSYEQYF.

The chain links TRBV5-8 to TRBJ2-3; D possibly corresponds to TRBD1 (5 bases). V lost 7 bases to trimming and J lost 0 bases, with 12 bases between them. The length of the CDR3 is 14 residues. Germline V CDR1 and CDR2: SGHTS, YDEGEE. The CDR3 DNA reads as TGTGCCAGCCCAGGGCAAGGGAGCACAGATACGCAGTATTTT. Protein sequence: CASPGQGSTDTQYF.

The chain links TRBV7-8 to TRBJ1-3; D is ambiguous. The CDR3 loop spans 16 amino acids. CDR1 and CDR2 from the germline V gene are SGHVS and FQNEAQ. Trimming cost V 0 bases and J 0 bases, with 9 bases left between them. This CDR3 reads CASSLALRLSGNTIYF. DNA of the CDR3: TGTGCCAGCAGCTTAGCCCTACGGCTCTCTGGAAACACCATATATTTT. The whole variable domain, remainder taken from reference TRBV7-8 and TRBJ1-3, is GAGVSQSPRYKVAKRGQDVALRCDPISGHVSLFWYQQALGQGPEFLTYFQNEAQLDKSGLPSDRFFAERPEGSVSTLKIQRTQQEDSAVYLCASSLALRLSGNTIYFGEGSWLTVV.

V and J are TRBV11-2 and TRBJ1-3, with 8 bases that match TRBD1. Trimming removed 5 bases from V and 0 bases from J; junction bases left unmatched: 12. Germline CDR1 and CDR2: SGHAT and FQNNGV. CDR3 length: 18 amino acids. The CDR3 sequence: CASSPLRRQGSSGNTIYF. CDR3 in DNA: TGTGCCAGCAGCCCACTCCGGAGACAGGGGAGCTCTGGAAACACCATATATTTT.

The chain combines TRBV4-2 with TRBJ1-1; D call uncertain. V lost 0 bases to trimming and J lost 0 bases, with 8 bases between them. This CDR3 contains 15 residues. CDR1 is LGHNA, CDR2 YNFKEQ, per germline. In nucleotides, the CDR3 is TGTGCCAGCAGCCAAGATAGGGCAGTGAACACTGAAGCTTTCTTT. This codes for CASSQDRAVNTEAFF.

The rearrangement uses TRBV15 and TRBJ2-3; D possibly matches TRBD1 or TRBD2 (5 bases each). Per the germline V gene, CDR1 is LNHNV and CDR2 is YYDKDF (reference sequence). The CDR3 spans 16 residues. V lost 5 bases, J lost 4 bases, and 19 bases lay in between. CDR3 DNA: TGTGCCACCAGCCCGCACAGGAGGCCTTCGGCAGATACGCAGTATTTT. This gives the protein CATSPHRRPSADTQYF.

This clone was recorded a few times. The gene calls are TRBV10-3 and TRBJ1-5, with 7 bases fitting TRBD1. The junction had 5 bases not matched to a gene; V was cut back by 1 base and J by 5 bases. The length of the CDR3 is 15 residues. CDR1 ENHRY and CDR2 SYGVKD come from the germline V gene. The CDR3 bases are TGTGCCATCAGTGAGTTAGGGGGCTGGGATCAGCCCCAGCATTTT. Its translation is CAISELGGWDQPQHF.

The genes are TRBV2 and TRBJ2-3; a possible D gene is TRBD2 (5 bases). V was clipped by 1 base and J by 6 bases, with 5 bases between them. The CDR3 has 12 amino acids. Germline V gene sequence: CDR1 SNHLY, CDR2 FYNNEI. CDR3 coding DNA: TGTGCCAGCAGTGAAGGGAGGGATACGCAGTATTTT. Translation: CASSEGRDTQYF.